The T cell receptor beta chain under discussion was sequenced for a study of early T cells in non-severe SARS-CoV-2 infection. Study in general: Chains stayed unpaired after sequencing of bulk RNA from unsorted whole blood. Overall study results and limits: Private and CD4 specificities were missed by VDJdb matching, skewed to anti-spike CD8.

This CDR3 spans 15 amino acids. V lost 5 bases, J lost 8 bases, and 21 bases lay in between. Looked up from germline, CDR1 is SGHTA and CDR2 is FQGNSA. Each cDNA molecule carried a unique molecular identifier. TCRdb itself ran the 5' RACE reads through MiXCR, one entry per CDR3 protein. The sample holds around 46,000 distinct CDR3 sequences, more than 9% seen once. A word on this clonotype: Its specificity is unknown.

The V and J genes are TRBV7-2 and TRBJ1-2, with D unresolved. The source of this sequence is an adult who was a healthcare worker with PCR-confirmed SARS-CoV-2 infection or an uninfected control (not recorded which). Sequencing was performed on whole blood. The chain's CDR3 is CASSPQGAGLRGYTF. CDR3 nucleotides: TGTGCCAGCAGCCCACAAGGAGCAGGTCTTAGGGGCTACACCTTC.